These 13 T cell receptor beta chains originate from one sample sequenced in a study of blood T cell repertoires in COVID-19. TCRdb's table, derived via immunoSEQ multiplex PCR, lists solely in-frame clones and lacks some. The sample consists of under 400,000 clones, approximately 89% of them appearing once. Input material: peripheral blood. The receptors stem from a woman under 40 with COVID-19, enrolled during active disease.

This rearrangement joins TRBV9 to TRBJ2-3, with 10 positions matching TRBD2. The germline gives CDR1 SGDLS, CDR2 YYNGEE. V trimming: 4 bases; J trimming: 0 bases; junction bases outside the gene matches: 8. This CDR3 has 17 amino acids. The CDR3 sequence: CASSPWERGGSTDTQYF. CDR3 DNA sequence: TGTGCCAGCAGCCCCTGGGAGCGGGGGGGCAGCACAGATACGCAGTATTTT.

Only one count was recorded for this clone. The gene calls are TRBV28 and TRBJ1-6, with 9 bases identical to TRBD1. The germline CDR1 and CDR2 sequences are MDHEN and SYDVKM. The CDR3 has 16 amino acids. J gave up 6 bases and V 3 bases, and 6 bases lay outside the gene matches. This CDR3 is CASSFLWTGANSPLHF. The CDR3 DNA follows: TGTGCCAGCAGTTTCCTATGGACAGGGGCTAATTCACCCCTCCACTTT.

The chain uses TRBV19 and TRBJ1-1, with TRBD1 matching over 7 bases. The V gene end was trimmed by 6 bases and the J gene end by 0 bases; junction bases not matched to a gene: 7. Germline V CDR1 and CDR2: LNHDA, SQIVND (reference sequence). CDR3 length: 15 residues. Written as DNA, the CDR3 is TGTGCCAGTAGCATCTCAGGGGGTGTGAACACTGAAGCTTTCTTT. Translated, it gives CASSISGGVNTEAFF.

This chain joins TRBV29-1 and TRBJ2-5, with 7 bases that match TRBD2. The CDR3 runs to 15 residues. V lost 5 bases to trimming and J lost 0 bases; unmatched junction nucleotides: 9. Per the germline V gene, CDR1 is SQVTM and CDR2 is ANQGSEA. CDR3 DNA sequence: TGCAGCGTTTACGGTTCCGGGAGGTACCAAGAGACCCAGTACTTC. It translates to CSVYGSGRYQETQYF.

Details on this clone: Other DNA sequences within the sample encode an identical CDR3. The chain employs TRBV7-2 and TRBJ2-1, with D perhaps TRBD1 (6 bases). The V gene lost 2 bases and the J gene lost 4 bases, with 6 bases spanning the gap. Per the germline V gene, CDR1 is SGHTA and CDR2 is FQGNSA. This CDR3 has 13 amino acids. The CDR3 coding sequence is TGTGCCAGCAGCTTAACAGGGTACAATGAGCAGTTCTTC. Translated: CASSLTGYNEQFF.

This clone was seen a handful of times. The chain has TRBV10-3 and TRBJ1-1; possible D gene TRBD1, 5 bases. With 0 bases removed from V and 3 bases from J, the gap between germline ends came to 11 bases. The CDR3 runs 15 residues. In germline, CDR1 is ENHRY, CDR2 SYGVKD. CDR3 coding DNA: TGTGCCATCAGTGAGTCCTTAGGACAAGACACTGAAGCTTTCTTT. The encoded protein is CAISESLGQDTEAFF.

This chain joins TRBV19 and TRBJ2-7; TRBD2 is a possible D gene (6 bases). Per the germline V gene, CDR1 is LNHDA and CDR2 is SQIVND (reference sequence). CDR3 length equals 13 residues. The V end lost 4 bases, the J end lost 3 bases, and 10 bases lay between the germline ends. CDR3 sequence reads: CASSSGTFYEQYF. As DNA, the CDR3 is TGTGCCAGTAGTAGCGGGACCTTCTACGAGCAGTACTTC. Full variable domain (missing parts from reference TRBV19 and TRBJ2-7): DGGITQSPKYLFRKEGQNVTLSCEQNLNHDAMYWYRQDPGQGLRLIYYSQIVNDFQKGDIAEGYSVSREKKESFPLTVTSAQKNPTAFYLCASSSGTFYEQYFGPGTRLTVT.

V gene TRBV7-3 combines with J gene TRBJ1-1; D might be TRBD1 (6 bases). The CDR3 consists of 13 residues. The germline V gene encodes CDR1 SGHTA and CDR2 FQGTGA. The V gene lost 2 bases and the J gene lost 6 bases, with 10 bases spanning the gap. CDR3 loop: CASSLSGAAEAFF. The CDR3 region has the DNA TGTGCCAGCAGCTTATCAGGGGCGGCTGAAGCTTTCTTT.

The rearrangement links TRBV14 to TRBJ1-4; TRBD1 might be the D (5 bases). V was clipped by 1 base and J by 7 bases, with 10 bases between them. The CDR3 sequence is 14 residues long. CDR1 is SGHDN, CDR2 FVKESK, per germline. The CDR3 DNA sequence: TGTGCCAGCAGCCAAGTGGGGGAGGGTGAAAAACTGTTTTTT. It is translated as CASSQVGEGEKLFF.

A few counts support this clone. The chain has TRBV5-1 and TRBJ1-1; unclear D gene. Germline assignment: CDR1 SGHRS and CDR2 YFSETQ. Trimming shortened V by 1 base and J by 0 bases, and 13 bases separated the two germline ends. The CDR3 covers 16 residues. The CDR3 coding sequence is TGCGCCAGCAGCTTGCCCAACCTGGGCATGAACACTGAAGCTTTCTTT. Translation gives CASSLPNLGMNTEAFF.

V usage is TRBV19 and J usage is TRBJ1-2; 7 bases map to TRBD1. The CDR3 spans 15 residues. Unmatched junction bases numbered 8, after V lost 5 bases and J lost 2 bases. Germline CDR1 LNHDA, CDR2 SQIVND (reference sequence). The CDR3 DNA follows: TGTGCCAGTAGTCAGTGGACAGGTCTCAACTATGGCTACACCTTC. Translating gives CASSQWTGLNYGYTF.

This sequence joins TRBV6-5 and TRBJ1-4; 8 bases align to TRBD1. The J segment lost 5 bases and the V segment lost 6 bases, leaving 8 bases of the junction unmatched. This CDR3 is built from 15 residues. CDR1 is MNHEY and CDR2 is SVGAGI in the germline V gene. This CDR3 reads CASSRTGIENEKLFF. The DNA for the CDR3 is TGTGCCAGCAGCCGGACAGGGATAGAAAATGAAAAACTGTTTTTT.

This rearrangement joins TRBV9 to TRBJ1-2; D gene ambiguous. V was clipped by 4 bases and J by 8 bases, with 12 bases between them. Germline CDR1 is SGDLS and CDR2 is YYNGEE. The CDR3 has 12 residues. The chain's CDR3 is CASSLTGSGYTF. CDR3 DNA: TGTGCCAGCAGCTTAACCGGTTCGGGCTACACCTTC.